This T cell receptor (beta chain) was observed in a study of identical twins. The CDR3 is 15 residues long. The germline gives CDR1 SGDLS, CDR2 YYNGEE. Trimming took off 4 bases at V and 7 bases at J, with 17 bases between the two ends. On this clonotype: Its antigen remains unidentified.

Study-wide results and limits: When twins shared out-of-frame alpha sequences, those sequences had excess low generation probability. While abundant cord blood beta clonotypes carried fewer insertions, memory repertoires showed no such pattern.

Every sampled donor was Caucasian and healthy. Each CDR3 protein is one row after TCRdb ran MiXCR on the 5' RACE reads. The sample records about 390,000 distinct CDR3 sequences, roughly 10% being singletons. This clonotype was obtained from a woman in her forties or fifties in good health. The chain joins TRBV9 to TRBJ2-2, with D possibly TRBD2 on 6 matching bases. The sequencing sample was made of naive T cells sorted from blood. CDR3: CASSLREVEIGELFF. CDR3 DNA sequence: TGTGCCAGCAGCTTGAGGGAGGTAGAGATCGGGGAGCTGTTTTTT.